Presented here are 20 T cell receptor beta chains from one specimen sequenced in a study of blood T cell repertoires in COVID-19. This table comes from immunoSEQ multiplex PCR, and its TCRdb copy is limited to in-frame clones, with some not included. The table lists about 45,000 clones, nearly 85% of them singletons. Sequencing was performed on peripheral blood. These receptors came from a man at least 80 years old in a cohort sampled during active COVID-19.

The chain carries TRBV7-2 and TRBJ1-4; 7 nucleotides agree with TRBD1. The germline V gene has CDR1 SGHTA and CDR2 FQGNSA. Unmatched junction bases numbered 11, after V lost 2 bases and J lost 8 bases. This CDR3 spans 16 amino acids. The CDR3 region has the DNA TGTGCCAGCAGCTTACAATTGACAGGGTCGCGAGAAAAACTGTTTTTT. As protein: CASSLQLTGSREKLFF.

The rearrangement joins TRBV30 to TRBJ2-7, with D possibly being TRBD1 (6 bases). The V gene lost 5 bases and the J gene lost 4 bases, with 18 bases spanning the gap. CDR1 and CDR2 from the germline V gene are GTSNPN and SVGIG (reference sequence). The CDR3 is 14 amino acids. In nucleotides, the CDR3 is TGTGCCTGGGGGGGAGACAGGCTCTTTTACGAGCAGTACTTC. Amino acids: CAWGGDRLFYEQYF. The complete variable domain, with remaining parts taken from reference TRBV30 and TRBJ2-7, reads SQTIHQWPATLVQPVGSPLSLECTVEGTSNPNLYWYRQAAGRGLQLLFYSVGIGQISSEVPQNLSASRPQDRQFILSSKKLLLSDSGFYLCAWGGDRLFYEQYFGPGTRLTVT.

The V and J genes are TRBV6-2 or TRBV6-3 and TRBJ2-7, with TRBD2 matching over 8 bases. The CDR3 has 16 amino acids. Trimming cost V 6 bases and J 4 bases; bases outside gene matches: 14. Per germline, CDR1 MNHEY and CDR2 SVGEGT. CDR3: CASSDWRLAGSYEQYF. CDR3 DNA sequence: TGTGCCAGCAGCGACTGGCGTCTAGCGGGCAGTTACGAGCAGTACTTC.

The V and J genes are TRBV4-1 and TRBJ1-5; D unresolved. The CDR3 totals 13 residues. Germline CDR1 MGHRA, CDR2 YSYEKL. V lost 0 bases, J lost 6 bases, and 6 bases lay in between. The CDR3 spells CASSQDESQPQHF. The CDR3 coding sequence is TGCGCCAGCAGCCAAGATGAGAGTCAGCCCCAGCATTTT.

The V and J genes are TRBV3-1 (or the pseudogene TRBV3-2) and TRBJ1-2; no definite D call. The germline V gene encodes CDR1 LGHDT and CDR2 YNNKEL (reference sequence). The CDR3 extends over 13 amino acids. Trimming shortened V by 3 bases and J by 4 bases, and 9 bases separated the two germline ends. The CDR3 protein is CASSQERAYGYTF. Written as DNA, the CDR3 is TGTGCCAGCAGCCAGGAGAGGGCCTATGGCTACACCTTC.

This sequence joins TRBV5-7 and TRBJ1-4; 12 bases fit TRBD1. TRBV5-7 is annotated as an ORF whose role is uncertain. V dropped 4 bases and J dropped 7; count of bases not matched to a gene: 14. The CDR3 has 18 residues. The CDR3 spells CASSRKRDRGRQVEKLFF. CDR3 nucleotide sequence: TGTGCCAGCAGCCGGAAGCGGGACAGGGGGCGCCAGGTTGAAAAACTGTTTTTT.

The rearrangement joins TRBV5-1 to TRBJ1-5; a weak D match, TRBD1 (6 bases). Trimming pared 0 bases from V and 4 bases from J, leaving 11 bases between. Germline CDR1 reads SGHRS; CDR2 reads YFSETQ. The CDR3 is 15 amino acids. Written as DNA, the CDR3 is TGCGCCAGCAGCTTGGGGGCCCAGGGGAATCAGCCCCAGCATTTT. Its protein product is CASSLGAQGNQPQHF.

This chain connects TRBV7-9 to TRBJ1-2, with 7 bases identical to TRBD1. J gave up 2 bases and V 4 bases, and 4 bases lay outside the gene matches. CDR1 SEHNR and CDR2 FQNEAQ come from the germline V gene (reference sequence). The CDR3 sequence is 14 residues long. Here the CDR3 DNA reads TGTGCCAGCAGCTGGTTGACAGGGAACTATGGCTACACCTTC. Translated: CASSWLTGNYGYTF.

The J gene is TRBJ1-2, the V gene TRBV3-1 (or the pseudogene TRBV3-2); 9 bases are shared with TRBD1. The CDR3 is made up of 15 amino acids. Germline V CDR1 and CDR2: LGHDT, YNNKEL (reference sequence). Trimming at V came to 6 bases and at J to 6 bases, leaving 11 bases not matched to a gene. DNA of the CDR3: TGTGCCAGCAGTCACGGGACAGGGAATTTCCATGGCTACACCTTC. This gives the protein CASSHGTGNFHGYTF.

The rearrangement links TRBV9 to TRBJ2-6; maybe TRBD1 (5 bases). V lost 4 bases to trimming and J lost 4 bases, with 18 bases between them. Germline V gene data show CDR1 as SGDLS and CDR2 as YYNGEE. This CDR3 spans 17 amino acids. This CDR3 reads CASSQQTASVGANVLTF. The DNA of the CDR3 is TGTGCCAGCAGCCAACAGACAGCCTCGGTGGGGGCCAACGTCCTGACTTTC.

The chain couples TRBV5-6 to TRBJ1-2; D is ambiguous. Germline V gene lookup returns CDR1 SGHDT and CDR2 YYEEEE. The CDR3 contains 12 residues. Trimming left V 6 bases short and J 5 bases short, with 11 bases between. CDR3 region: CASTPGGYGYTF. The CDR3, as DNA: TGTGCCAGCACCCCGGGTGGGTATGGCTACACCTTC. Using reference TRBV5-6 and TRBJ1-2 for the parts outside the CDR3, the full variable domain is DAGVTQSPTHLIKTRGQQVTLRCSPKSGHDTVSWYQQALGQGPQFIFQYYEEEERQRGNFPDRFSGHQFPNYSSELNVNALLLGDSALYLCASTPGGYGYTFGSGTRLTVV.

The chain carries TRBV27 and TRBJ1-5; 9 nucleotides align to TRBD1. The CDR3 totals 21 residues. Trimming at V came to 10 bases and at J to 6 bases, leaving 31 bases not matched to a gene. CDR1 is MNHEY and CDR2 is SMNVEV in the germline V gene (reference sequence). The CDR3 sequence: CATTVSHLFEKTGGGVQPQHF. CDR3 DNA sequence: TGTGCCACTACGGTATCCCATCTATTTGAAAAGACAGGGGGAGGAGTTCAGCCCCAGCATTTT.

V is TRBV2 and J is TRBJ1-2; D is uncertain. The CDR3 sequence is 13 residues long. Germline V gene data show CDR1 as SNHLY and CDR2 as FYNNEI. V lost 9 bases, J lost 2 bases, and 13 bases lay in between. CDR3 sequence (DNA): TGTGCCAGTCAGCGGGCGTTGAACTATGGCTACACCTTC. It specifies CASQRALNYGYTF.

This sequence joins TRBV5-1 and TRBJ1-2; unclear D gene. Per germline, CDR1 SGHRS and CDR2 YFSETQ. Between the trimmed V and J ends, which lost 3 bases and 6 bases, there was a span of 15 bases. CDR3 size: 14 residues. CDR3 sequence (DNA): TGCGCCAGCAGCTCGACACAACTCAGTGATGGCTACACCTTC. Translation gives CASSSTQLSDGYTF. Variable domain in full (rest from reference TRBV5-1 and TRBJ1-2): KAGVTQTPRYLIKTRGQQVTLSCSPISGHRSVSWYQQTPGQGLQFLFEYFSETQRNKGNFPGRFSGRQFSNSRSEMNVSTLELGDSALYLCASSSTQLSDGYTFGSGTRLTVV.

The CDR3 nucleotides are TGCGCCAGCAGCTTGGGCTGGACAGGGAGCTCCTACGAGCAGTACTTC. Translating it yields CASSLGWTGSSYEQYF. V is TRBV5-1 and J is TRBJ2-7; 8 positions agree with TRBD1. The J segment lost 0 bases and the V segment lost 0 bases, leaving 5 bases of the junction unmatched. CDR1 SGHRS and CDR2 YFSETQ come from the germline V gene. The CDR3 runs 16 residues.

The genes are TRBV5-6 and TRBJ2-6; TRBD2 matches 7 bases. Trimming removed 0 bases from V and 0 bases from J; junction bases left unmatched: 6. This CDR3 has 18 residues. Germline values: CDR1 SGHDT, CDR2 YYEEEE. CDR3 protein: CASSLVGGTSSGANVLTF. CDR3 DNA: TGTGCCAGCAGCTTGGTCGGGGGGACGAGCTCTGGGGCCAACGTCCTGACTTTC.

The rearrangement uses TRBV5-4 and TRBJ2-7; D remains ambiguous. V was pared by 0 bases and J by 3 bases, with 13 bases between. Germline CDR1 reads SGHNT; CDR2 reads YYREEE (reference sequence). The CDR3 loop spans 15 amino acids. The chain's CDR3 is CASSLGASHYYEQYF. In DNA, the CDR3 is TGTGCCAGCAGCTTGGGAGCCTCCCACTACTACGAGCAGTACTTC.

This sequence joins TRBV10-2 and TRBJ1-6, with TRBD1 as a possible D gene (6 bases). The CDR3 runs 15 residues. Germline assignment: CDR1 WSHSY and CDR2 SAAADI. Trimming took off 6 bases at V and 1 base at J, with 10 bases between the two ends. This chain's CDR3 is CASSRRGSYNSPLHF. The CDR3 DNA is TGCGCCAGCAGCCGCAGGGGTTCCTATAATTCACCCCTCCACTTT.

The rearrangement uses TRBV5-1 and TRBJ2-1; tentatively, D is TRBD2 (6 bases). The germline V gene encodes CDR1 SGHRS and CDR2 YFSETQ. The V end lost 7 bases, the J end lost 7 bases, and 12 bases lay between the germline ends. The length of the CDR3 is 12 residues. For the CDR3, the DNA is TGCGCCAGCTCGGGAGCGGAGAATGAGCAGTTCTTC. Protein sequence: CASSGAENEQFF.

The chain recombines TRBV29-1 with TRBJ2-3, with TRBD1 matching over 7 bases. The V and J ends lost 6 bases and 0 bases, in that order; junction bases with no gene match: 9. The germline gives CDR1 SQVTM, CDR2 ANQGSEA. This CDR3 is 15 amino acids long. This chain's CDR3 is CSVDNGQVSTDTQYF. DNA for the CDR3: TGCAGCGTCGATAACGGACAGGTTAGCACAGATACGCAGTATTTT.